This T cell receptor beta chain came from a study of blood T cell repertoires in COVID-19. Background on the study: The United States, Italy and Spain supplied acute and convalescent COVID-19 samples. From T cells, B-cell-depleted T cells, or PBMCs came the material, which was cDNA or gDNA.

Method: immunoSEQ multiplex PCR; TCRdb's copy keeps in-frame clones and lacks some. The sample holds approximately 290,000 clones, approximately 85% seen once. The CDR3 runs 16 residues. Deletions cut 2 bases from V and 2 bases from J, with 13 bases between. Germline CDR1 and CDR2: SGHVS and FQNEAQ. Sequenced input: PBMCs or T cells enriched from blood (not recorded which). The chain uses TRBV7-8 and TRBJ1-5; TRBD1 is a possible D gene (6 bases). This TCR was recovered from a woman aged 30 to 39 who had recovered from COVID-19. The CDR3 DNA is TGTGCCAGCAGCTTAAATAAGCCAGGGGGCAATCAGCCCCAGCATTTT. Its protein product is CASSLNKPGGNQPQHF.